The next 17 T cell receptor beta chains were all read from a single sample in a study of radiation and T cells in renal cell carcinoma. The time point here: baseline pretreatment blood. The treatment denotes: 15 Gy SBRT to primary tumor, nephrectomy 4 weeks later. Assay: immunoSEQ multiplex PCR; the TCRdb copy retains only in-frame clones and omits some. The data show roughly 120,000 clones, with 80% to 85% seen just once and around 3% held by the top ten. Source: blood, taken from a patient whose treatment included radiotherapy and nephrectomy. All receptors come from a woman in her sixties or seventies with renal cell carcinoma.

The J gene is TRBJ1-2, the V gene TRBV5-4; possible D gene TRBD1, 6 bases. This CDR3 contains 13 residues. The V end was cut by 5 bases, the J end by 8 bases, with 16 bases between. CDR1 is SGHNT and CDR2 is YYREEE in the germline V gene (reference sequence). The CDR3 reads CASRVEGGGGYTF. CDR3 nucleotide sequence: TGTGCCAGCAGAGTCGAGGGGGGCGGAGGCTACACCTTC. Looking up the rest from reference TRBV5-4 and TRBJ1-2 gives the full variable domain: ETGVTQSPTHLIKTRGQQVTLRCSSQSGHNTVSWYQQALGQGPQFIFQYYREEENGRGNFPPRFSGLQFPNYSSELNVNALELDDSALYLCASRVEGGGGYTFGSGTRLTVV.

V usage is TRBV7-9 and J usage is TRBJ1-1; D might be TRBD1 (5 bases). The CDR3 has 15 residues. Germline CDR1 is SEHNR and CDR2 is FQNEAQ (reference sequence). Between the trimmed V and J ends, which lost 5 bases and 4 bases, there was a span of 17 bases. CDR3 loop: CASSELYGAGTEAFF. The CDR3 DNA reads as TGTGCCAGCAGCGAGCTTTACGGGGCGGGCACTGAAGCTTTCTTT. The full variable domain, with the rest looked up from reference TRBV7-9 and TRBJ1-1, is DTGVSQNPRHKITKRGQNVTFRCDPISEHNRLYWYRQTLGQGPEFLTYFQNEAQLEKSRLLSDRFSAERPKGSFSTLEIQRTEQGDSAMYLCASSELYGAGTEAFFGQGTRLTVV.

This CDR3 is CASSLGQGYGYGYTF. The CDR3 DNA reads as TGCGCCAGCAGCTTGGGGCAGGGGTACGGCTATGGCTACACCTTC. The chain is built from TRBV5-1 and TRBJ1-2; tentative D call: TRBD1 (6 bases). This CDR3 comprises 15 residues. Germline V lookup: CDR1 SGHRS, CDR2 YFSETQ. The V end lost 0 bases, the J end lost 4 bases, and 13 bases lay between the germline ends.

CDR3 bases: TGTGCCAGCAGCTTGGCACCAATGAACACTGAAGCTTTCTTT. This codes for CASSLAPMNTEAFF. The gene calls are TRBV7-3 and TRBJ1-1, with unresolved D. Germline CDR1 reads SGHTA; CDR2 reads FQGTGA. CDR3 size: 14 residues. V was clipped by 3 bases and J by 0 bases, with 8 bases between them.

The CDR3 loop reads CAWSLAGGGQPQHF. In DNA, the CDR3 is TGTGCCTGGAGTTTGGCGGGCGGCGGTCAGCCCCAGCATTTT. The V and J genes are TRBV30 and TRBJ1-5; D not resolved. The V end was cut by 2 bases, the J end by 6 bases, with 14 bases between. Looked up from germline, CDR1 is GTSNPN and CDR2 is SVGIG (reference sequence). CDR3 length: 14 residues. Supplemented by reference TRBV30 and TRBJ1-5, the full variable domain reads SQTIHQWPATLVQPVGSPLSLECTVEGTSNPNLYWYRQAAGRGLQLLFYSVGIGQISSEVPQNLSASRPQDRQFILSSKKLLLSDSGFYLCAWSLAGGGQPQHFGDGTRLSIL.

The rearrangement links TRBV6-1 to TRBJ2-7, with 8 bases aligning to TRBD1. Germline-derived CDR1 and CDR2 are MNHNS and SASEGT. The V gene end was trimmed by 1 base and the J gene end by 1 base; junction bases not matched to a gene: 9. The CDR3 sequence is 17 residues long. CDR3 residues: CASSEGFGRGQSYEQYF. The CDR3 DNA is TGTGCCAGCAGTGAAGGTTTTGGCAGGGGGCAGTCCTACGAGCAGTACTTC.

The rearrangement links TRBV5-6 to TRBJ2-5; 7 nucleotides match TRBD1. V shed 1 base and J 9 bases; nucleotides not matched to a gene: 15. This CDR3 comprises 16 residues. The germline V gene encodes CDR1 SGHDT and CDR2 YYEEEE. CDR3 in DNA: TGTGCCAGCAGCTTGATCACAGGGGTTAGCCGTGAGGCCCAGTACTTC. Translated, it gives CASSLITGVSREAQYF.

V and J are TRBV6-5 and TRBJ1-2, with D uncertain. The V and J ends lost 5 bases and 2 bases respectively, with 6 bases between them. The germline gives CDR1 MNHEY, CDR2 SVGAGI. This CDR3 comprises 12 residues. CDR3 residues: CASSKTNYGYTF. The CDR3 DNA is TGTGCCAGCAGTAAAACGAACTATGGCTACACCTTC.

J is TRBJ1-2 and V is TRBV28, with 8 bases aligning to TRBD1. V shed 5 bases, J shed 0 bases, and the junction held 5 bases outside the gene matches. Germline V lookup: CDR1 MDHEN, CDR2 SYDVKM. The CDR3 has 15 residues. The CDR3 is CASSDGQGANYGYTF. CDR3 DNA: TGTGCCAGCAGTGACGGACAGGGAGCTAACTATGGCTACACCTTC.

The chain employs TRBV7-9 and TRBJ2-1; 7 positions match TRBD1. This CDR3 region has 15 residues. The ends lost 5 bases at V and 0 bases at J; junction bases unmatched: 4. Germline V gene lookup returns CDR1 SEHNR and CDR2 FQNEAQ (reference sequence). DNA of the CDR3: TGTGCCAGCAGCCTCCGGGACAGCTCCTACAATGAGCAGTTCTTC. Protein product: CASSLRDSSYNEQFF.

CDR3 protein: CASRLPDASQYF. The DNA of the CDR3 is TGTGCCAGCAGGCTACCGGACGCCAGTCAGTACTTC. This chain uses TRBV7-3 with TRBJ2-4; D is undetermined. V gave up 6 bases and J gave up 12 bases, with 15 bases separating them. CDR3 length: 12 residues. The germline V gene has CDR1 SGHTA and CDR2 FQGTGA.

V is TRBV9 and J is TRBJ2-7; 10 bases are a match to TRBD1. Per germline, CDR1 SGDLS and CDR2 YYNGEE. The CDR3 is 14 amino acids. V was pared by 2 bases and J by 3 bases, with 2 bases of the junction left unmatched. The CDR3 protein is CASSVGDRGYEQYF. The DNA for the CDR3 is TGTGCCAGCAGCGTGGGGGACAGGGGCTACGAGCAGTACTTC.

The chain links TRBV6-5 to TRBJ2-7; the D is unclear. Germline loops: CDR1 MNHEY, CDR2 SVGAGI. This CDR3 region has 16 residues. V lost 0 bases and J lost 2, with 14 bases in between. CDR3 nucleotides: TGTGCCAGCAGTTACTCGTTTGGGCCCAATACCTACGAGCAGTACTTC. It translates to CASSYSFGPNTYEQYF.

The chain employs TRBV6-1 and TRBJ1-6, with a tentative D call TRBD1 (5 bases). Germline CDR1 MNHNS, CDR2 SASEGT. The CDR3 sequence is 17 residues long. V lost 4 bases, J lost 0 bases, and 13 bases lay in between. CDR3 bases: TGTGCCAGCAGTGCCCAGGGTTTCGGCTCCTATAATTCACCCCTCCACTTT. Its protein is CASSAQGFGSYNSPLHF.

CDR3 in DNA: TGTGCCAGCAGCACCGGGACTAGCGAGTACAATGAGCAGTTCTTC. It yields the protein CASSTGTSEYNEQFF. The chain uses TRBV5-4 and TRBJ2-1, with 10 bases identical to TRBD2. The CDR3 contains 15 residues. Germline CDR1 and CDR2: SGHNT and YYREEE (reference sequence). Trimming cost V 4 bases and J 4 bases; bases outside gene matches: 5.

Of note for this clone: A junction boundary mismatches the germline segment, possibly from a read error. The V and J genes are TRBV7-7 and TRBJ2-7; D unresolved. In germline, CDR1 is SSHAT, CDR2 FNYEAQ (reference sequence). This CDR3 spans 15 amino acids. In DNA form, the CDR3 reads TGTGCTAGCAGCTTACGGGCAGGTCAGACCTACGAGCAGTACTTC. Translation gives CASSLRAGQTYEQYF.

The rearrangement joins TRBV6-5 to TRBJ2-1; a possible D gene is TRBD2 (6 bases). The CDR3 sequence is 15 residues long. Germline CDR1 and CDR2: MNHEY and SVGAGI. The V and J ends lost 1 base and 9 bases respectively, with 16 bases between them. The CDR3 DNA follows: TGTGCCAGCAGTTACTTAACTAGCAGCGGGTTTGAGCAGTTCTTC. The encoded protein is CASSYLTSSGFEQFF.